This TCR beta chain was sequenced during a study of cytomegalovirus exposure and HLA in healthy donors. On this clone: Its antigen is not known.

Broader study findings: With later analysis, a missense DCLRE1C variant became linked to TCR beta V- and J-gene trimming.

CDR3 length equals 15 residues. Losses at the gene ends were 2 bases for V and 3 bases for J; bases not matched to a gene: 5. CDR1 and CDR2 (germline): SGHRS, YFSETQ. The study ran its PCR with 60 Vbeta and 13 Jbeta primers. Assay used: immunoSEQ multiplex PCR; TCRdb lists only in-frame clones, some missing. Of about 200,000 clones in the sample, about 74% were seen once. Sequenced input: PBMCs. The J gene is TRBJ2-7, the V gene TRBV5-1; 10 bases are shared with TRBD2. The clonotype comes from a man aged 40-49 years in good health and CMV-seronegative. The CDR3 is CASSFSSGSIYEQYF. CDR3 in DNA: TGCGCCAGCAGCTTTTCTAGCGGGAGTATCTACGAGCAGTACTTC.